Sequencing of this T cell receptor (beta chain) was carried out in a study of control samples from healthy donors and cancer patients. The count of this clone is one. Profiled with immunoSEQ multiplex PCR; TCRdb holds only in-frame clones, not every one. The sample lists 150,000 or so clones; around nine tenths were seen once. Germline-derived CDR1 and CDR2 are SEHNR and FQNEAQ (reference sequence). V was cut by 4 bases and J by 4 bases, with 18 bases left in between. CDR3 length equals 16 residues. The sequence derives from a woman in her thirties in good health. This sequence joins TRBV7-9 and TRBJ2-3; D unresolved. Sequences were obtained from blood. The CDR3 sequence is CASSSRTSSIADTQYF. The DNA of the CDR3 is TGTGCCAGCAGCTCCCGGACCAGCTCCATCGCAGATACGCAGTATTTT.